These 28 T cell receptor beta chains originate from one sample sequenced in a study of blood T cell repertoires in COVID-19. Sequencing used immunoSEQ multiplex PCR; TCRdb keeps in-frame clones, though not all of them. The sample lists around 250,000 clones, approximately 85% occurring once. Source material: PBMCs or T cells enriched from blood (not recorded which). All receptors come from a woman aged 45-65 years who had recovered from COVID-19.

The chain carries TRBV12-3 or TRBV12-4 and TRBJ2-5, with a weak D call TRBD2 (6 bases). The V and J ends lost 2 bases and 5 bases respectively, with 9 bases between them. The CDR3 spans 13 residues. Here the CDR3 DNA reads TGTGCCAGCAGTTTATACGGGAGTGAGACCCAGTACTTC. As protein: CASSLYGSETQYF.

Comment on this clone: Other DNA sequences in this sample translate to the same CDR3. The J gene is TRBJ1-1, the V gene TRBV5-1; perhaps TRBD1 as D (5 bases). Germline V gives CDR1 SGHRS, CDR2 YFSETQ. V was trimmed by 0 bases and J by 4 bases, leaving 10 bases between them. The length of the CDR3 is 14 residues. The CDR3 region has the DNA TGCGCCAGCAGCTTGGATCCGGGGGGCACTGAAGCTTTCTTT. This gives the protein CASSLDPGGTEAFF.

The chain is built from TRBV9 and TRBJ2-5; the match to TRBD2 covers 7 bases. The CDR3 runs to 15 residues. V dropped 3 bases and J dropped 2; count of bases not matched to a gene: 7. The germline V gene encodes CDR1 SGDLS and CDR2 YYNGEE. CDR3 in DNA: TGTGCCAGCAGCGAGGGGACTACTTTACAAGAGACCCAGTACTTC. Its translation: CASSEGTTLQETQYF.

This clone was seen only once. The chain has TRBV6-5 and TRBJ1-2; no clear D gene. The ends were cut back, 4 bases at V and 3 bases at J, with 12 bases in the middle. This CDR3 contains 14 residues. The germline V gene has CDR1 MNHEY and CDR2 SVGAGI. Written as DNA, the CDR3 is TGTGCCAGCAGTTCGAGGGAAAGTGACTATGGCTACACCTTC. Amino acids: CASSSRESDYGYTF.

V and J are TRBV19 and TRBJ1-5; 7 bases fit TRBD1. With V trimmed by 6 bases and J by 6 bases, 8 bases remained unmatched. CDR1 is LNHDA, CDR2 SQIVND, per germline (reference sequence). The CDR3 has 14 residues. The DNA of the CDR3 is TGTGCCAGTAGAATGACAGGGTTCAGTCAGCCCCAGCATTTT. Protein product: CASRMTGFSQPQHF.

The chain combines TRBV6-5 with TRBJ1-5, with TRBD1 as a possible D gene (6 bases). The CDR3 sequence is 15 residues long. CDR1 MNHEY and CDR2 SVGAGI come from the germline V gene. The germline V and J ends were trimmed by 6 bases and 3 bases, with 15 bases remaining between them. For the CDR3, the DNA is TGTGCCAGCAGCATCGTCAGGGGCCCCAATCAGCCCCAGCATTTT. It translates to CASSIVRGPNQPQHF.

This clone was found a few times. The chain combines TRBV5-1 with TRBJ1-6; 7 nucleotides agree with TRBD1. Germline trimming cut 3 bases from V and 7 bases from J; bases unmatched to any gene: 4. The CDR3 covers 14 residues. Germline loops: CDR1 SGHRS, CDR2 YFSETQ. This chain's CDR3 is CASSSGTVNSPLHF. DNA for the CDR3: TGCGCCAGCAGCTCGGGGACAGTAAATTCACCCCTCCACTTT.

This chain uses TRBV9 with TRBJ1-5, with 7 bases that match TRBD1. V lost 4 bases to trimming and J lost 4 bases; unmatched junction nucleotides: 8. The CDR3 consists of 15 residues. From germline, CDR1 is SGDLS and CDR2 YYNGEE. DNA of the CDR3: TGTGCCAGCAGCCCCGGACAGGACTCAAATCAGCCCCAGCATTTT. Protein product: CASSPGQDSNQPQHF.

The rearrangement links TRBV28 to TRBJ1-1; 8 bases line up with TRBD1. The CDR3 consists of 15 residues. The germline V gene encodes CDR1 MDHEN and CDR2 SYDVKM. Trimming at V came to 5 bases and at J to 1 base, leaving 6 bases not matched to a gene. The CDR3 region is CASSAAGTGNTEAFF. DNA of the CDR3: TGTGCCAGCAGTGCCGCCGGGACAGGGAACACTGAAGCTTTCTTT.

The chain has TRBV5-1 and TRBJ2-7, with 12 bases lining up with TRBD1. CDR1 and CDR2 (germline): SGHRS, YFSETQ. The CDR3 length is 16 residues. J was trimmed by 5 bases and V by 3 bases; bases with no gene match: 9. Here the CDR3 reads CASSSSGTGGEDEQYF. The CDR3 DNA reads as TGCGCCAGCAGCTCCTCCGGGACAGGGGGCGAAGACGAGCAGTACTTC.

The chain uses TRBV7-9 and TRBJ2-7; a weak D match, TRBD1 (6 bases). This CDR3 spans 17 amino acids. The V and J ends lost 7 bases and 0 bases respectively, with 22 bases between them. Germline CDR1 is SEHNR and CDR2 is FQNEAQ (reference sequence). The CDR3 DNA sequence: TGTGCCAGCACCACATCAGGGGTCCTCCCTCTCTCCTACGAGCAGTACTTC. This sequence encodes CASTTSGVLPLSYEQYF. The variable domain in full, with the rest retrieved from reference TRBV7-9 and TRBJ2-7, is DTGVSQNPRHKITKRGQNVTFRCDPISEHNRLYWYRQTLGQGPEFLTYFQNEAQLEKSRLLSDRFSAERPKGSFSTLEIQRTEQGDSAMYLCASTTSGVLPLSYEQYFGPGTRLTVT.

The chain combines TRBV30 with TRBJ1-5; tentatively, D is TRBD1 (5 bases). This CDR3 contains 12 residues. The germline CDR1 and CDR2 sequences are GTSNPN and SVGIG (reference sequence). The germline V and J ends were trimmed by 3 bases and 5 bases, with 8 bases remaining between them. CDR3 in DNA: TGTGCCTGGAGGGGGCAAGATCAGCCCCAGCATTTT. It is translated as CAWRGQDQPQHF.

This clone was detected only once. The chain has TRBV7-6 and TRBJ1-2; 8 bases are a match to TRBD1. CDR1 and CDR2 from the germline V gene are SGHVS and FNYEAQ. Losses at the gene ends were 5 bases for V and 4 bases for J; bases not matched to a gene: 9. CDR3 length: 15 amino acids. CDR3 region: CASSAGTGGRYGYTF. The CDR3 DNA follows: TGTGCCAGCAGCGCAGGGACAGGAGGGCGCTATGGCTACACCTTC. The full variable domain, completed using reference TRBV7-6 and TRBJ1-2, is GAGVSQSPRYKVTKRGQDVALRCDPISGHVSLYWYRQALGQGPEFLTYFNYEAQQDKSGLPNDRFSAERPEGSISTLTIQRTEQRDSAMYRCASSAGTGGRYGYTFGSGTRLTVV.

The rearrangement joins TRBV3-1 (or the pseudogene TRBV3-2) to TRBJ2-7; 8 bases map to TRBD2. This CDR3 is built from 15 residues. Trimming cost V 4 bases and J 6 bases; bases outside gene matches: 11. Germline V gene lookup returns CDR1 LGHDT and CDR2 YNNKEL (reference sequence). As DNA, the CDR3 is TGTGCCAGCAGCCCCTCCGGGACTAGTGGTGCCGAGCAGTACTTC. This gives the protein CASSPSGTSGAEQYF.

Written as DNA, the CDR3 is TGTGCCAGCGCTGGAAACACCATATATTTT. Encoded protein: CASAGNTIYF. The chain uses TRBV19 and TRBJ1-3; no firm D call. Germline V lookup: CDR1 LNHDA, CDR2 SQIVND (reference sequence). The CDR3 runs to 10 residues. Trimming removed 9 bases from V and 2 bases from J, with 2 bases in between.

This clone appeared once. The chain is built from TRBV7-9 and TRBJ2-5; 9 bases align to TRBD1. V lost 5 bases, J lost 5 bases, and 6 bases stayed unmatched. The CDR3 loop spans 14 amino acids. Germline CDR1 and CDR2: SEHNR and FQNEAQ (reference sequence). CDR3 sequence: CASSETGGWETQYF. CDR3 coding DNA: TGTGCCAGCAGCGAAACAGGGGGCTGGGAGACCCAGTACTTC.

This clone has a handful of counts. This chain uses TRBV13 with TRBJ1-1; the D gene is possibly TRBD1 (5 bases). V was cut by 5 bases and J by 0 bases, with 13 bases left in between. The CDR3 extends over 15 amino acids. Per the germline V gene, CDR1 is PRHDT and CDR2 is FYEKMQ (reference sequence). CDR3 loop: CASSGAGFMNTEAFF. The CDR3 DNA reads TGTGCCAGCAGCGGGGCAGGGTTTATGAACACTGAAGCTTTCTTT.

V gene TRBV7-3 combines with J gene TRBJ1-1, with 7 positions matching TRBD1. The CDR3 spans 14 residues. Germline trimming cut 5 bases from V and 0 bases from J; bases unmatched to any gene: 3. Germline V CDR1 and CDR2: SGHTA, FQGTGA. In nucleotides, the CDR3 is TGTGCCAGCAGCCTGACAGGGATGAACACTGAAGCTTTCTTT. Translating it yields CASSLTGMNTEAFF.

V is TRBV4-1 and J is TRBJ2-7, with TRBD2 matching over 14 bases. CDR1 is MGHRA, CDR2 YSYEKL, per germline. V was clipped by 4 bases and J by 7 bases; unmatched bases: 9. The CDR3 contains 16 residues. The CDR3 region has the DNA TGCGCCAGCAGCCTTCGACTAGCGGGAGGGCCAGGGGAGCAGTACTTC. Protein: CASSLRLAGGPGEQYF.

This clone was observed once. The chain has TRBV28 and TRBJ1-5, with unresolved D. The germline CDR1 and CDR2 sequences are MDHEN and SYDVKM. V was cut by 9 bases and J by 1 base, with 16 bases left in between. There are 15 residues in the CDR3. The chain's CDR3 is CASEKWGGSNQPQHF. Here the CDR3 DNA reads TGTGCCAGTGAAAAGTGGGGAGGGAGCAATCAGCCCCAGCATTTT.

A single count supports this clone. The V gene is TRBV2, the J gene TRBJ2-3; possible D gene TRBD2, 5 bases. The germline CDR1 and CDR2 sequences are SNHLY and FYNNEI. V lost 4 bases and J lost 2, with 16 bases in between. This CDR3 contains 16 residues. The CDR3 region is CASSVTSRVPTDTQYF. Here the CDR3 DNA reads TGTGCCAGCAGTGTTACGTCGCGGGTTCCCACAGATACGCAGTATTTT.

This clone has at least ten counts. V usage is TRBV9 and J usage is TRBJ2-1; 7 positions match TRBD2. The CDR3 is 12 residues long. With V trimmed by 7 bases and J by 9 bases, 7 bases remained unmatched. Germline-derived CDR1 and CDR2 are SGDLS and YYNGEE. Here the CDR3 reads CASAAGESEQFF. The CDR3, as DNA: TGTGCCAGCGCGGCGGGAGAGAGTGAGCAGTTCTTC.

This rearrangement joins TRBV20-1 to TRBJ2-5, with D perhaps matching TRBD2 (6 bases). Trimming pared 6 bases from V and 1 base from J, leaving 21 bases between. The V gene's germline CDR1 is DFQATT and CDR2 SNEGSKA (reference sequence). The CDR3 totals 16 residues. CDR3 in DNA: TGCAGTGCCAGTATACTTCCGGGACTCCTCCAAGAGACCCAGTACTTC. This encodes CSASILPGLLQETQYF.

The rearrangement joins TRBV12-3 or TRBV12-4 to TRBJ2-7, with D tentatively TRBD1 (5 bases). Trimming removed 7 bases at V and 4 bases at J, with 14 bases between. The CDR3 is made up of 13 amino acids. The CDR3 reads CASKDPRGYEQYF. CDR3 nucleotides: TGTGCCAGCAAAGATCCAAGGGGTTACGAGCAGTACTTC.

The chain has TRBV4-1 and TRBJ2-1; perhaps TRBD2 as D (5 bases). Trimming shortened V by 3 bases and J by 8 bases, and 14 bases separated the two germline ends. This CDR3 comprises 14 residues. Germline-derived CDR1 and CDR2 are MGHRA and YSYEKL. CDR3 sequence: CASSQDEGYYEQFF. As DNA, the CDR3 is TGCGCCAGCAGCCAGGACGAGGGTTACTATGAGCAGTTCTTC.

This chain connects TRBV28 to TRBJ1-5; the D is unclear. This CDR3 region has 14 residues. Trimming took off 10 bases at V and 6 bases at J, with 19 bases between the two ends. CDR1 MDHEN and CDR2 SYDVKM come from the germline V gene. CDR3 coding DNA: TGTGCCACCTCCCACAACGTGCGGGGTCAGCCCCAGCATTTT. This translates into CATSHNVRGQPQHF.

The chain carries TRBV20-1 and TRBJ1-2; D is perhaps TRBD1 (5 bases). This CDR3 is built from 12 residues. The germline gives CDR1 DFQATT, CDR2 SNEGSKA (reference sequence). V gave up 3 bases and J gave up 6 bases, with 11 bases separating them. CDR3 nucleotides: TGCAGTGCTAGTAGGCAGGGCCATGGCTACACCTTC. It translates to CSASRQGHGYTF.

The chain is built from TRBV3-1 (or the pseudogene TRBV3-2) and TRBJ2-1; 10 bases map to TRBD1. The V gene end was trimmed by 4 bases and the J gene end by 2 bases; junction bases not matched to a gene: 5. This CDR3 is 16 amino acids long. In germline, CDR1 is LGHDT, CDR2 YNNKEL (reference sequence). In nucleotides, the CDR3 is TGTGCCAGCAGCCGACACGGGACAGGGGCCTACAATGAGCAGTTCTTC. This codes for CASSRHGTGAYNEQFF.